One and the same sample provided the 29 T cell receptor beta chains below, sequenced in a study of beta chain features in type 1 diabetes. Expressed TCRB transcripts were sequenced, since all the RNA that had been isolated was reverse transcribed. Sequencing was performed with immunoSEQ multiplex PCR; in TCRdb, only in-frame clones are kept and a portion is missing. The profile shows 60,000 or so clones, around 63% of them singletons. The sample consisted of Tregs from blood. These receptors all stem from a woman aged 18-30 years in good health.

CDR3 protein: CASSLGLGDTQYF. The CDR3, as DNA: TGTGCCAGCAGCTTAGGACTAGGGGATACGCAGTATTTT. This chain joins TRBV7-6 and TRBJ2-3; D perhaps matches TRBD2 (6 bases). Trimming removed 1 base at V and 6 bases at J, with 8 bases between. This CDR3 spans 13 amino acids. CDR1 SGHVS and CDR2 FNYEAQ come from the germline V gene.

The chain uses TRBV18 and TRBJ2-7; 10 positions match TRBD1. This CDR3 region has 16 residues. The germline V gene has CDR1 KGHSH and CDR2 LQKENI. V lost 0 bases and J lost 5; bases outside the gene matches: 7. This CDR3 is CASSPPPGQGRNEQYF. The CDR3 DNA sequence: TGTGCCAGCTCACCACCGCCGGGACAGGGGAGAAACGAGCAGTACTTC.

The chain couples TRBV19 to TRBJ1-5, with 9 bases fitting TRBD1. The junction had 15 bases not matched to a gene; V was cut back by 6 bases and J by 9 bases. CDR3 size: 16 residues. In germline, CDR1 is LNHDA, CDR2 SQIVND (reference sequence). CDR3 nucleotides: TGTGCCAGTAGAGGGACAGGGAGCCGGGGAATGAGGCCCCAGCATTTT. Protein sequence: CASRGTGSRGMRPQHF.

V and J are TRBV6-5 and TRBJ2-7, with 14 nucleotides matching TRBD2. The CDR3 runs to 15 residues. The trim removed 2 bases at V and 3 bases at J, leaving 0 bases unmatched. Germline CDR1 is MNHEY and CDR2 is SVGAGI. The chain's CDR3 is CASSYGTSGSYEQYF. CDR3 DNA sequence: TGTGCCAGCAGTTACGGGACTAGCGGGAGCTACGAGCAGTACTTC.

As for this clone: The sample carries other DNA sequences with the same CDR3. CDR3 in DNA: TGTGCCAGCTCACCAGGGACAGGCTCCTACGAGCAGTACTTC. Translating gives CASSPGTGSYEQYF. This chain joins TRBV18 and TRBJ2-7, with 8 bases fitting TRBD1. This CDR3 region has 14 residues. Germline CDR1 KGHSH, CDR2 LQKENI. J was trimmed by 0 bases and V by 2 bases; bases with no gene match: 0.

The chain carries TRBV9 and TRBJ2-3; a weak D match, TRBD2 (6 bases). The V end lost 0 bases, the J end lost 1 base, and 9 bases lay between the germline ends. Per the germline V gene, CDR1 is SGDLS and CDR2 is YYNGEE. The length of the CDR3 is 15 residues. The CDR3 protein is CASSVGSGRTDTQYF. CDR3 nucleotide sequence: TGTGCCAGCAGCGTAGGTAGCGGACGCACAGATACGCAGTATTTT. The variable domain in full, with the rest retrieved from reference TRBV9 and TRBJ2-3, is DSGVTQTPKHLITATGQRVTLRCSPRSGDLSVYWYQQSLDQGLQFLIQYYNGEERAKGNILERFSAQQFPDLHSELNLSSLELGDSALYFCASSVGSGRTDTQYFGPGTRLTVL.

The CDR3: CASSFPGSYEQYF. CDR3 DNA sequence: TGCGCCAGCAGCTTCCCGGGTTCCTACGAGCAGTACTTC. The V and J genes are TRBV5-1 and TRBJ2-7; D gene unclear. The V gene's germline CDR1 is SGHRS and CDR2 YFSETQ. Between the trimmed V and J ends, which lost 2 bases and 1 base, there was a span of 7 bases. The CDR3 has 13 residues.

Comment on this clone: Distinct nucleotide sequences in the sample also encode this CDR3. The rearrangement uses TRBV5-1 and TRBJ1-2, with 8 bases matching TRBD1. Trimming at V came to 2 bases and at J to 4 bases, leaving 4 bases not matched to a gene. Germline values: CDR1 SGHRS, CDR2 YFSETQ. The CDR3 is 14 residues long. The CDR3 DNA follows: TGCGCCAGCAGCTTAGGACAGGGCGGCTATGGCTACACCTTC. It translates to CASSLGQGGYGYTF.

The rearrangement uses TRBV5-1 and TRBJ2-7, with D possibly matching TRBD2 (7 bases). Trimming stripped 4 bases from V and 3 bases from J, with 17 bases between. This CDR3 contains 15 residues. Germline V lookup: CDR1 SGHRS, CDR2 YFSETQ. As DNA, the CDR3 is TGCGCCAGCAGCCCCCGGGGGGACACCCACTACGAGCAGTACTTC. Translated: CASSPRGDTHYEQYF.

DNA for the CDR3: TGTGCCAGCAGCTCGGGTCCTAACTATGGCTACACCTTC. Amino acids: CASSSGPNYGYTF. The chain combines TRBV6-5 with TRBJ1-2; no clear D gene. The CDR3 extends over 13 amino acids. Trimming left V 6 bases short and J 0 bases short, with 8 bases between. Per germline, CDR1 MNHEY and CDR2 SVGAGI.

This rearrangement joins TRBV6-5 to TRBJ2-3, with a weak D call TRBD2 (6 bases). Germline CDR1 MNHEY, CDR2 SVGAGI. The CDR3 contains 14 residues. Trimming left V 0 bases short and J 3 bases short, with 7 bases between. In DNA form, the CDR3 reads TGTGCCAGCAGTTACTCACTAGCAACAGATACGCAGTATTTT. This sequence encodes CASSYSLATDTQYF.

This clone has only one observation. The chain employs TRBV5-1 and TRBJ2-7; D is possibly TRBD2 (5 bases). Germline V gene lookup returns CDR1 SGHRS and CDR2 YFSETQ. The CDR3 is 13 residues long. V lost 4 bases to trimming and J lost 0 bases, with 8 bases between them. The CDR3 here is CASSTDSSYEQYF. The CDR3 coding sequence is TGCGCCAGCAGCACGGACTCCTCCTACGAGCAGTACTTC. Full variable domain (outside the CDR3, taken from reference TRBV5-1 and TRBJ2-7): KAGVTQTPRYLIKTRGQQVTLSCSPISGHRSVSWYQQTPGQGLQFLFEYFSETQRNKGNFPGRFSGRQFSNSRSEMNVSTLELGDSALYLCASSTDSSYEQYFGPGTRLTVT.

This clone occurred a few times. This chain's CDR3 is CASSLGGGPSRIEQYF. As DNA, the CDR3 is TGTGCCAGCAGCTTAGGCGGGGGGCCGTCCCGTATCGAGCAGTACTTC. The rearrangement uses TRBV11-2 and TRBJ2-7; 8 bases map to TRBD2. The ends lost 1 base at V and 6 bases at J; junction bases unmatched: 11. Germline V gene data show CDR1 as SGHAT and CDR2 as FQNNGV. The CDR3 length is 16 residues.

This chain uses TRBV2 with TRBJ1-4, with D perhaps matching TRBD1 (5 bases). Per germline, CDR1 SNHLY and CDR2 FYNNEI. The V end was cut by 6 bases, the J end by 3 bases, with 14 bases between. This CDR3 is built from 15 residues. In DNA, the CDR3 is TGTGCCAGCAGCGTTGAAGGGGTAGCTAATGAAAAACTGTTTTTT. It encodes CASSVEGVANEKLFF.

The chain uses TRBV11-3 and TRBJ2-2; 8 positions match TRBD1. V was pared by 5 bases and J by 5 bases, with 7 bases of the junction left unmatched. This CDR3 contains 15 residues. The germline CDR1 and CDR2 sequences are SGHNT and YENEEA. The CDR3 nucleotides are TGTGCCAGCAGCCCCGACAGGGGAAGGACCGGGGAGCTGTTTTTT. Protein sequence: CASSPDRGRTGELFF.

The chain links TRBV4-1 to TRBJ2-3, with a possible D match to TRBD1 (6 bases). The V and J ends lost 0 bases and 13 bases respectively, with 14 bases between them. This CDR3 has 13 residues. From germline, CDR1 is MGHRA and CDR2 YSYEKL. The CDR3 is CASSQDPGHHEYF. The CDR3 DNA follows: TGCGCCAGCAGCCAAGACCCGGGACACCACGAGTATTTT.

The CDR3 region has the DNA TGTGCCAGCTCCCCCAGCGCGGCTAATGAAAAACTGTTTTTT. This translates into CASSPSAANEKLFF. The chain has TRBV25-1 and TRBJ1-4, with D unresolved. The V end lost 8 bases, the J end lost 3 bases, and 13 bases lay between the germline ends. CDR1 and CDR2 (germline): MGHDK, SYGVNS. The CDR3 contains 14 residues. The full variable domain, completed using reference TRBV25-1 and TRBJ1-4, is EADIYQTPRYLVIGTGKKITLECSQTMGHDKMYWYQQDPGMELHLIHYSYGVNSTEKGDLSSESTVSRIRTEHFPLTLESARPSHTSQYLCASSPSAANEKLFFGSGTQLSVL.

The chain recombines TRBV7-9 with TRBJ2-3, with unresolved D. Germline V gives CDR1 SEHNR, CDR2 FQNEAQ (reference sequence). The CDR3 runs to 14 residues. V shed 5 bases and J shed 2 bases, with 11 bases lying between them. The CDR3 DNA is TGTGCCAGCAGCACACGCTTGGCCACAGATACGCAGTATTTT. It codes for CASSTRLATDTQYF. The full variable domain, rest sourced from reference TRBV7-9 and TRBJ2-3, is DTGVSQNPRHKITKRGQNVTFRCDPISEHNRLYWYRQTLGQGPEFLTYFQNEAQLEKSRLLSDRFSAERPKGSFSTLEIQRTEQGDSAMYLCASSTRLATDTQYFGPGTRLTVL.

This chain uses TRBV6-1 with TRBJ2-7; D unresolved. The CDR3 has 12 residues. V lost 3 bases, J lost 3 bases, and 6 bases lay in between. Germline CDR1 and CDR2: MNHNS and SASEGT. The CDR3 region has the DNA TGTGCCAGCAGTGACACCTACTACGAGCAGTACTTC. The encoded protein is CASSDTYYEQYF.

This clone was seen repeatedly, ten times or more. The genes are TRBV5-6 and TRBJ1-1, with 9 bases aligning to TRBD1. Germline V lookup: CDR1 SGHDT, CDR2 YYEEEE. The V and J ends lost 4 bases and 1 base, in that order; junction bases with no gene match: 14. This CDR3 spans 18 amino acids. CDR3 protein: CASSVDRGALIRNTEAFF. Written as DNA, the CDR3 is TGTGCCAGCAGCGTCGACAGGGGGGCTTTAATAAGGAACACTGAAGCTTTCTTT.

The chain links TRBV7-9 to TRBJ1-5; TRBD1 aligns across 7 bases. The CDR3 contains 16 residues. V lost 4 bases and J lost 2; bases outside the gene matches: 8. Per germline, CDR1 SEHNR and CDR2 FQNEAQ (reference sequence). The CDR3 DNA sequence: TGTGCCAGCAGCTACGGACAGGATAGGGGCAATCAGCCCCAGCATTTT. Translated: CASSYGQDRGNQPQHF.

CDR3 sequence (DNA): TGTGCCAGCAGCCTGGGACTCGCAGCCCTTAATGAAAACATTCAGTACTTC. Its protein product is CASSLGLAALNENIQYF. The chain joins TRBV7-9 to TRBJ2-4, with a weak D call TRBD2 (6 bases). The germline V and J ends were trimmed by 5 bases and 5 bases, with 22 bases remaining between them. The CDR3 is 17 residues long. The germline V gene has CDR1 SEHNR and CDR2 FQNEAQ (reference sequence).

The CDR3, as DNA: TGTGCCAGCTGGGGACTAGAGGCTGAGCAGTTCTTC. Translating gives CASWGLEAEQFF. V usage is TRBV27 and J usage is TRBJ2-1, with 8 bases identical to TRBD2. Germline V gives CDR1 MNHEY, CDR2 SMNVEV (reference sequence). The CDR3 is made up of 12 amino acids. V shed 8 bases and J 9 bases; nucleotides not matched to a gene: 6.

In this sample, this clone turned up a few times. The chain joins TRBV18 to TRBJ2-3; perhaps TRBD2 as D (6 bases). The V gene's germline CDR1 is KGHSH and CDR2 LQKENI. This CDR3 comprises 15 residues. The ends were cut back, 3 bases at V and 1 base at J, with 11 bases in the middle. The CDR3 reads CASSPQGGGTDTQYF. DNA of the CDR3: TGTGCCAGCTCACCTCAAGGAGGGGGCACAGATACGCAGTATTTT.

The genes are TRBV19 and TRBJ2-2; 8 positions agree with TRBD1. The V gene end was trimmed by 3 bases and the J gene end by 6 bases; junction bases not matched to a gene: 3. The CDR3 is 14 residues long. Germline V lookup: CDR1 LNHDA, CDR2 SQIVND (reference sequence). CDR3 residues: CASSMDRVSGELFF. CDR3 nucleotide sequence: TGTGCCAGTAGTATGGACAGGGTCTCCGGGGAGCTGTTTTTT.

This clone has just a few counts. The gene calls are TRBV29-1 and TRBJ1-2; possibly TRBD1 for D (5 bases). The CDR3 extends over 14 amino acids. V was trimmed by 4 bases and J by 4 bases, leaving 16 bases between them. Germline V gene sequence: CDR1 SQVTM, CDR2 ANQGSEA. This CDR3 is CSVVPGQGFYGYTF. The DNA for the CDR3 is TGCAGCGTTGTTCCCGGACAAGGGTTCTATGGCTACACCTTC.

The rearrangement links TRBV20-1 to TRBJ2-5, with D possibly TRBD1 on 5 matching bases. The V gene lost 6 bases and the J gene lost 7 bases, with 12 bases spanning the gap. The CDR3 extends over 11 amino acids. Germline V gene sequence: CDR1 DFQATT, CDR2 SNEGSKA (reference sequence). CDR3 in amino acids: CSATPQGTQYF. In DNA form, the CDR3 reads TGCAGTGCAACGCCTCAGGGGACCCAGTACTTC.

The rearrangement joins TRBV5-4 to TRBJ2-7; TRBD1 agrees at 8 bases. V was pared by 3 bases and J by 6 bases, with 5 bases of the junction left unmatched. This CDR3 has 13 amino acids. Germline V gene data show CDR1 as SGHNT and CDR2 as YYREEE (reference sequence). Written as DNA, the CDR3 is TGTGCCAGCAGCTCGGACAGGGTGGGCGAGCAGTACTTC. Protein sequence: CASSSDRVGEQYF.

V and J are TRBV18 and TRBJ2-5, with D possibly TRBD2 on 5 matching bases. The germline CDR1 and CDR2 sequences are KGHSH and LQKENI. This CDR3 comprises 13 residues. With 3 bases removed from V and 5 bases from J, the gap between germline ends came to 10 bases. CDR3 sequence (DNA): TGTGCCAGCTCACCGAGGGTCGGGGAGACCCAGTACTTC. Translating it yields CASSPRVGETQYF.